A single sample is the source of the 24 T cell receptor beta chains below, sequenced in a study of blood T cell repertoires in COVID-19. Generated by immunoSEQ multiplex PCR, the TCRdb table keeps only in-frame clones and is missing some. The table records about 300,000 clones, 70% to 90% of them present only once. Input material: PBMCs or T cells enriched from blood (not recorded which). The receptors stem from a man between 25 and 39 years old who had recovered from COVID-19.

V and J are TRBV6-5 and TRBJ2-3; 7 nucleotides line up with TRBD1. CDR3 length: 13 residues. V lost 11 bases and J lost 8; bases outside the gene matches: 13. CDR1 is MNHEY, CDR2 SVGAGI, per germline. The CDR3 nucleotides read TGTGCCGGACGCCCTACAGGGGTTGGTACGCAGTATTTT. Translation gives CAGRPTGVGTQYF.

The chain carries TRBV12-3 or TRBV12-4 and TRBJ1-2; D possibly corresponds to TRBD1 (5 bases). CDR3 length equals 13 residues. Trimming cost V 6 bases and J 3 bases, with 11 bases left between them. The CDR3 loop reads CASSPQGYYGYTF. CDR3 nucleotides: TGTGCCAGCAGCCCGCAGGGATACTATGGCTACACCTTC.

This chain joins TRBV19 and TRBJ2-1; 7 bases are a match to TRBD2. CDR3 size: 13 residues. Trimming cost V 10 bases and J 8 bases; bases outside gene matches: 11. The germline gives CDR1 LNHDA, CDR2 SQIVND (reference sequence). Here the CDR3 DNA reads TGTGCCACCCGGCGGGAGCGTCGGGATGAGCAGTTCTTC. It is translated as CATRRERRDEQFF.

The V and J genes are TRBV24-1 and TRBJ2-5, with TRBD1 matching over 8 bases. The CDR3 spans 15 residues. The J segment lost 5 bases and the V segment lost 4 bases, leaving 8 bases of the junction unmatched. Germline CDR1 reads KGHDR; CDR2 reads SFDVKD. The CDR3 coding sequence is TGTGCCACCAGTGAACCCAGGGGGCGCGGGGAGACCCAGTACTTC. Encoded protein: CATSEPRGRGETQYF.

The V and J genes are TRBV10-3 and TRBJ1-2, with D tentatively TRBD1 (5 bases). V lost 0 bases to trimming and J lost 4 bases, with 12 bases between them. The CDR3 covers 15 residues. From germline, CDR1 is ENHRY and CDR2 SYGVKD. CDR3 in amino acids: CAISESATEIYGYTF. The CDR3 DNA is TGTGCCATCAGTGAGTCGGCGACAGAAATCTATGGCTACACCTTC.

The chain's CDR3 is CATSDSRRDTDTQYF. CDR3 sequence (DNA): TGTGCCACCAGTGATTCCCGGCGGGACACAGATACGCAGTATTTT. The chain joins TRBV24-1 to TRBJ2-3; possible D gene TRBD2, 6 bases. Germline CDR1 is KGHDR and CDR2 is SFDVKD. This CDR3 spans 15 amino acids. V was pared by 2 bases and J by 2 bases, with 10 bases between.

V is TRBV7-6 and J is TRBJ2-1, with TRBD2 matching 10 bases. CDR3 length: 16 residues. The V gene's germline CDR1 is SGHVS and CDR2 FNYEAQ. V was clipped by 4 bases and J by 4 bases; unmatched bases: 7. Here the CDR3 reads CASSSGQRGGYNEQFF. The CDR3 DNA reads as TGTGCCAGCAGCTCGGGGCAGCGGGGGGGATACAATGAGCAGTTCTTC.

The V gene is TRBV7-6, the J gene TRBJ1-1; 8 nucleotides align to TRBD1. The CDR3 loop spans 15 amino acids. The V and J ends lost 5 bases and 1 base, in that order; junction bases with no gene match: 6. Germline CDR1 is SGHVS and CDR2 is FNYEAQ. The CDR3 loop is CASSPGQGKNTEAFF. Written as DNA, the CDR3 is TGTGCCAGCAGCCCCGGACAGGGTAAGAACACTGAAGCTTTCTTT.

The chain carries TRBV6-5 and TRBJ2-1, with D unclear. Between the trimmed V and J ends, which lost 7 bases and 4 bases, there was a span of 17 bases. This CDR3 region has 15 residues. Germline V lookup: CDR1 MNHEY, CDR2 SVGAGI. Here the CDR3 reads CASTTSPDSYNEQFF. The CDR3 nucleotides read TGTGCCAGCACAACATCACCAGACTCATACAATGAGCAGTTCTTC.

The V and J genes are TRBV14 and TRBJ2-5, with 9 bases identical to TRBD2. V was pared by 5 bases and J by 4 bases, with 11 bases of the junction left unmatched. The CDR3 runs 16 residues. In germline, CDR1 is SGHDN, CDR2 FVKESK. The DNA for the CDR3 is TGTGCCAGCAGCATACGACTAGCGGTAGGAGTAGAGACCCAGTACTTC. This sequence encodes CASSIRLAVGVETQYF.

The gene calls are TRBV28 and TRBJ2-6; TRBD1 might be the D (5 bases). The V end lost 2 bases, the J end lost 2 bases, and 19 bases lay between the germline ends. The length of the CDR3 is 19 residues. The V gene's germline CDR1 is MDHEN and CDR2 SYDVKM. CDR3 coding DNA: TGTGCCAGCAGTTTACTGAGTTTCCAGGGAACGACTGGGGCCAACGTCCTGACTTTC. Encoded protein: CASSLLSFQGTTGANVLTF.

V usage is TRBV29-1 and J usage is TRBJ2-1; D is ambiguous. There are 12 residues in the CDR3. Germline V gene data show CDR1 as SQVTM and CDR2 as ANQGSEA. Trimming removed 1 base from V and 8 bases from J, with 9 bases in between. The CDR3: CSVEVPFDEQFF. The CDR3 DNA reads as TGCAGCGTTGAAGTCCCCTTTGATGAGCAGTTCTTC.

This chain uses TRBV4-1 with TRBJ2-7; possible D gene TRBD2, 6 bases. Germline V gene data show CDR1 as MGHRA and CDR2 as YSYEKL. Deletions cut 4 bases from V and 2 bases from J, with 15 bases between. The CDR3 spans 15 residues. The CDR3 sequence is CASSPREQITYEQYF. CDR3 nucleotide sequence: TGCGCCAGCAGCCCCCGGGAGCAAATAACCTACGAGCAGTACTTC.

This clone was counted a few times. V and J are TRBV9 and TRBJ1-6; 8 bases match TRBD1. Germline CDR1 reads SGDLS; CDR2 reads YYNGEE. This CDR3 contains 16 residues. J gave up 9 bases and V 4 bases, and 12 bases lay outside the gene matches. For the CDR3, the DNA is TGTGCCAGCAGCCCCTGGGGGACAGGACTTGGTTCACCCCTCCACTTT. Translated, it gives CASSPWGTGLGSPLHF.

The chain recombines TRBV3-1 (or the pseudogene TRBV3-2) with TRBJ2-7; 8 nucleotides align to TRBD1. Germline V CDR1 and CDR2: LGHDT, YNNKEL (reference sequence). V was pared by 0 bases and J by 6 bases, with 7 bases of the junction left unmatched. This CDR3 contains 15 residues. The DNA of the CDR3 is TGTGCCAGCAGCCAAGACCTAGGACAGGGACGCGAGCAGTACTTC. This codes for CASSQDLGQGREQYF.

The genes are TRBV9 and TRBJ2-5; D perhaps matches TRBD2 (6 bases). V gave up 0 bases and J gave up 3 bases, with 9 bases separating them. CDR3 length: 14 amino acids. Germline-derived CDR1 and CDR2 are SGDLS and YYNGEE. CDR3 sequence reads: CASSVERAEETQYF. CDR3 sequence (DNA): TGTGCCAGCAGCGTAGAGCGGGCGGAAGAGACCCAGTACTTC.

This chain links TRBV19 with TRBJ2-1, with 8 positions matching TRBD1. V was clipped by 5 bases and J by 4 bases; unmatched bases: 7. CDR3 length equals 15 residues. The germline V gene encodes CDR1 LNHDA and CDR2 SQIVND (reference sequence). CDR3 protein: CASSDDRGYYNEQFF. DNA of the CDR3: TGTGCCAGTAGTGACGACAGGGGATATTACAATGAGCAGTTCTTC.

The chain carries TRBV19 and TRBJ2-1, with a weak D call TRBD2 (5 bases). CDR3 size: 16 residues. Germline V gene lookup returns CDR1 LNHDA and CDR2 SQIVND (reference sequence). Trimming took off 1 base at V and 0 bases at J, with 10 bases between the two ends. CDR3 DNA sequence: TGTGCCAGTAGTATAGTACGTGGACTCTCCTACAATGAGCAGTTCTTC. It translates to CASSIVRGLSYNEQFF.

The rearrangement uses TRBV19 and TRBJ1-1; D is unresolved. CDR3 length: 10 residues. The germline gives CDR1 LNHDA, CDR2 SQIVND (reference sequence). The germline V and J ends were trimmed by 7 bases and 5 bases, with 5 bases remaining between them. CDR3 coding DNA: TGTGCCAGTATTCAGACTGAAGCTTTCTTT. Amino acids: CASIQTEAFF. The whole variable domain, filled in from reference TRBV19 and TRBJ1-1, reads DGGITQSPKYLFRKEGQNVTLSCEQNLNHDAMYWYRQDPGQGLRLIYYSQIVNDFQKGDIAEGYSVSREKKESFPLTVTSAQKNPTAFYLCASIQTEAFFGQGTRLTVV.

J is TRBJ1-4 and V is TRBV28; D call uncertain. The CDR3 runs to 15 residues. Trimming pared 3 bases from V and 5 bases from J, leaving 13 bases between. CDR1 is MDHEN, CDR2 SYDVKM, per germline. DNA for the CDR3: TGTGCCAGCAGTTTGGCGTATGCGGGGAATGAAAAACTGTTTTTT. Encoded protein: CASSLAYAGNEKLFF.

This clone was counted a few times. The chain's CDR3 is CASSIGQGSYSPLHF. CDR3 DNA sequence: TGTGCCAGCAGCATTGGACAGGGGAGTTATTCACCCCTCCACTTT. The rearrangement joins TRBV7-8 to TRBJ1-6; 9 bases align to TRBD1. CDR3 size: 15 residues. Per germline, CDR1 SGHVS and CDR2 FQNEAQ. J lost 8 bases, V lost 5 bases, and 7 bases had no gene match.

The J gene is TRBJ2-1, the V gene TRBV7-6; 7 bases line up with TRBD2. CDR1 is SGHVS and CDR2 is FNYEAQ in the germline V gene. CDR3 length equals 15 residues. J gave up 3 bases and V 1 base, and 3 bases lay outside the gene matches. The chain's CDR3 is CASSLGAGDYNEQFF. The DNA for the CDR3 is TGTGCCAGCAGCTTAGGGGCGGGAGACTACAATGAGCAGTTCTTC.

V usage is TRBV19 and J usage is TRBJ1-5; 8 bases are a match to TRBD1. Unmatched junction bases numbered 7, after V lost 5 bases and J lost 1 base. The V gene's germline CDR1 is LNHDA and CDR2 SQIVND (reference sequence). CDR3 size: 16 residues. Here the CDR3 DNA reads TGTGCCAGTAGTGCCCGACAGGGGTCGAGCAATCAGCCCCAGCATTTT. Translating gives CASSARQGSSNQPQHF. The variable domain in full, completed from reference TRBV19 and TRBJ1-5, reads DGGITQSPKYLFRKEGQNVTLSCEQNLNHDAMYWYRQDPGQGLRLIYYSQIVNDFQKGDIAEGYSVSREKKESFPLTVTSAQKNPTAFYLCASSARQGSSNQPQHFGDGTRLSIL.

The V gene is TRBV29-1, the J gene TRBJ2-2; TRBD2 aligns across 12 bases. Germline V gives CDR1 SQVTM, CDR2 ANQGSEA. The CDR3 contains 13 residues. The CDR3 coding sequence is TGCACCATGACTAGCGGGAGAACCGGGGAGCTGTTTTTT. Amino acids: CTMTSGRTGELFF.